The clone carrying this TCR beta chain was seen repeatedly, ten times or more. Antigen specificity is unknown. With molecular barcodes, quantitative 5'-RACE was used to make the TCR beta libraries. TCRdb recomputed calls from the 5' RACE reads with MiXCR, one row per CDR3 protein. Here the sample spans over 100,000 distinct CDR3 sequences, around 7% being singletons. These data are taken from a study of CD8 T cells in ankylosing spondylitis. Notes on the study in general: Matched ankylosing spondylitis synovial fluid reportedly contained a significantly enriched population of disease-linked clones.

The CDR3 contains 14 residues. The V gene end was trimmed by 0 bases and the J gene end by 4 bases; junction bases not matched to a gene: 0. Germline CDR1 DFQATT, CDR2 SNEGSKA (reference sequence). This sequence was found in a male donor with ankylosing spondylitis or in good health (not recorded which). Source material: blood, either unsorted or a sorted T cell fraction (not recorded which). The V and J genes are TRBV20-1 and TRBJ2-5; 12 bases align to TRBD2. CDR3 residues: CSARELAGGETQYF. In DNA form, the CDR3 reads TGCAGTGCTAGAGAACTAGCGGGAGGAGAGACCCAGTACTTC.